This TCR beta chain stems from a study of siplizumab effects on memory and regulatory T cells. Repertoires were generated with immunoSEQ multiplex PCR, while TCRdb's copy carries only in-frame clones and drops some. The sample yields 100,000 or so clones, over 90% seen once. The CDR3 is 14 residues long. Germline assignment: CDR1 SEHNR and CDR2 FQNEAQ (reference sequence). Trimming took 5 bases from V and 8 from J, leaving 15 bases between them. The sample taken for sequencing was non-Treg CD4+ T cells sorted from blood. The V call is TRBV7-9, the J call TRBJ1-4; TRBD1 might be the D (5 bases). The source is a human donor in good health. CDR3 region: CASSPRREIEKLFF. The CDR3 DNA sequence: TGTGCCAGCAGCCCCCGCAGGGAGATAGAAAAACTGTTTTTT.